This T cell receptor (beta chain) comes out of a study of blood T cells in healthy people across ages. In the study overall: Roughly one uniquely barcoded beta molecule per two T cells was captured.

Primers used in a second PCR of about 6 to 11 cycles were a sample-barcoded 5' primer and a J-beta primer mix. A template-switch adaptor with 12 random nucleotides tagged each cDNA molecule. TCRdb re-called the 5' RACE reads with MiXCR, one entry per CDR3 protein. This sample yields about 810,000 distinct CDR3 sequences, of which under 40% are seen a single time; approximately 13% belongs to the top ten. This clonotype was detected a few times. Extracted total RNA amounted to at least 6 micrograms for each sample. CDR1 DFQATT and CDR2 SNEGSKA come from the germline V gene (reference sequence). Trimming cost V 0 bases and J 7 bases, with 10 bases left between them. The CDR3 consists of 13 residues.

The sample comprised blood. This TCR derives from a man aged 18 to 30 in good health. The V gene is TRBV20-1, the J gene TRBJ2-1, with D uncertain. The CDR3 reads CSAREARWNEQFF. CDR3 DNA sequence: TGCAGTGCTAGAGAAGCTAGGTGGAATGAGCAGTTCTTC.